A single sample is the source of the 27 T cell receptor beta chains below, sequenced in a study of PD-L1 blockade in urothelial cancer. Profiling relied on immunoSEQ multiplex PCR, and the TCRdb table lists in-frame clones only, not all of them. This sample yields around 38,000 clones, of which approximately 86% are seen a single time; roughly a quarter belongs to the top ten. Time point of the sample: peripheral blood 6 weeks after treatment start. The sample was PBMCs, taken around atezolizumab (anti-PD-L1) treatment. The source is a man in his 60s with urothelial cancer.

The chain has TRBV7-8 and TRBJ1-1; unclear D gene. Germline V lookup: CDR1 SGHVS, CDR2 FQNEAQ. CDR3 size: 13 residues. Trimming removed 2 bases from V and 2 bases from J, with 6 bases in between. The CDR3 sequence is CASSLRRNTEAFF. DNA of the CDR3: TGTGCCAGCAGCTTAAGGAGAAACACTGAAGCTTTCTTT.

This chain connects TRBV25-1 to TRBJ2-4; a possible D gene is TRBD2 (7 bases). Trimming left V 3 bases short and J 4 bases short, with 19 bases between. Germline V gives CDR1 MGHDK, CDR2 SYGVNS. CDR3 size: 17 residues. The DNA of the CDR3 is TGTGCCAGCAGTGATTCCAGGATAGGGGGGGCGAAAAACATTCAGTACTTC. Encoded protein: CASSDSRIGGAKNIQYF.

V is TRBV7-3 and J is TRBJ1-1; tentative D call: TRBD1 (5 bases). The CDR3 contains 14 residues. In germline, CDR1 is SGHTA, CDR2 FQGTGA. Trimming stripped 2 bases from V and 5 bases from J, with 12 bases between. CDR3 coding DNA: TGTGCCAGCAGCTTATCGCCGGGGGTGACTGAAGCTTTCTTT. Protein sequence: CASSLSPGVTEAFF.

The DNA for the CDR3 is TGTGCCAGTAGTATAGGAGTCACTGAAGCTTTCTTT. Its translation: CASSIGVTEAFF. This chain connects TRBV19 to TRBJ1-1; the D is unclear. Between the trimmed V and J ends, which lost 1 base and 4 bases, there was a span of 4 bases. The CDR3 has 12 amino acids. Per the germline V gene, CDR1 is LNHDA and CDR2 is SQIVND (reference sequence). Drawing the rest from reference TRBV19 and TRBJ1-1, the complete variable domain is DGGITQSPKYLFRKEGQNVTLSCEQNLNHDAMYWYRQDPGQGLRLIYYSQIVNDFQKGDIAEGYSVSREKKESFPLTVTSAQKNPTAFYLCASSIGVTEAFFGQGTRLTVV.

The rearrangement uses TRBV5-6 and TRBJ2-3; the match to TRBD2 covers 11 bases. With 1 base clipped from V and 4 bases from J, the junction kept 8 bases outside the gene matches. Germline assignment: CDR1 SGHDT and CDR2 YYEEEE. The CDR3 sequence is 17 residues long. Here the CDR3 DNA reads TGTGCCAGCAGCTTGTCCCTAGCGGGGGGTTCGGCAGATACGCAGTATTTT. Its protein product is CASSLSLAGGSADTQYF.

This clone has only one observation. DNA of the CDR3: TGTGCCAGAAACGACAGGGTGAAACCCTCGTATGGCTACACCTTC. Protein: CARNDRVKPSYGYTF. The chain carries TRBV19 and TRBJ1-2, with 7 bases that match TRBD1. This CDR3 region has 15 residues. Germline assignment: CDR1 LNHDA and CDR2 SQIVND (reference sequence). After removal of 9 bases from V and 5 bases from J, the junction contained 15 bases not matched to a gene.

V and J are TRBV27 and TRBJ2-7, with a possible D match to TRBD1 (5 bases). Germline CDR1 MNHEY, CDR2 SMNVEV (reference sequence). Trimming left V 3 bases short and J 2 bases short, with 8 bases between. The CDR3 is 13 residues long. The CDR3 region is CASSLTVTYEQYF. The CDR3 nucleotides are TGTGCCAGCAGTTTGACAGTAACCTACGAGCAGTACTTC.

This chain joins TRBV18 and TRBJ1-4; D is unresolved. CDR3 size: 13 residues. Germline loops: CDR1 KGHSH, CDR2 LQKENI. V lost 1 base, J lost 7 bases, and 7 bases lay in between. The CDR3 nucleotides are TGTGCCAGCTCACCACAGCTTCGTGAAAAACTGTTTTTT. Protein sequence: CASSPQLREKLFF.

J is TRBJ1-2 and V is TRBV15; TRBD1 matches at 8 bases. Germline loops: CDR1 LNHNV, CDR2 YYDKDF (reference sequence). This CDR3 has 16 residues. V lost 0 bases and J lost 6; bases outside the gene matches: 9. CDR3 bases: TGTGCCACCAGCAGAGATCCTAGGACAGGGAGGGATGGCTACACCTTC. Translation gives CATSRDPRTGRDGYTF.

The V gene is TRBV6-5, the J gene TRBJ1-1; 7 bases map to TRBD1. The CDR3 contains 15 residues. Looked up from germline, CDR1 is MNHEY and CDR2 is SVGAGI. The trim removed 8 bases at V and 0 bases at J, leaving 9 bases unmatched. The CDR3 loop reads CASHPTGQMNTEAFF. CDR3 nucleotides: TGTGCCAGCCATCCCACGGGACAGATGAACACTGAAGCTTTCTTT.

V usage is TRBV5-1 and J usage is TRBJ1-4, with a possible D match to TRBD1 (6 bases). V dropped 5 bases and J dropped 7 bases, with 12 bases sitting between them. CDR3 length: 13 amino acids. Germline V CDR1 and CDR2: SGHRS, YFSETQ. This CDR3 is CASRWSGAEKLFF. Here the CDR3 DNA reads TGCGCCAGCAGGTGGTCAGGGGCTGAAAAACTGTTTTTT.

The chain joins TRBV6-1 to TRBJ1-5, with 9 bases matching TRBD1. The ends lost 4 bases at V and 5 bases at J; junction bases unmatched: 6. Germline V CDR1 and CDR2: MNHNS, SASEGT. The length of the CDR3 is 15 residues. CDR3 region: CASSGGTGNYQPQHF. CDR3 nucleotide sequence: TGTGCCAGCAGTGGGGGGACAGGGAATTATCAGCCCCAGCATTTT.

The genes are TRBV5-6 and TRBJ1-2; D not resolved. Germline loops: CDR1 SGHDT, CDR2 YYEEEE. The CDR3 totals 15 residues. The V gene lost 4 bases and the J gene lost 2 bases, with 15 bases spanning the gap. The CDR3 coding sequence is TGTGCCAGCAGCGGCGGCACCGGGTTAAACTATGGCTACACCTTC. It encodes CASSGGTGLNYGYTF.

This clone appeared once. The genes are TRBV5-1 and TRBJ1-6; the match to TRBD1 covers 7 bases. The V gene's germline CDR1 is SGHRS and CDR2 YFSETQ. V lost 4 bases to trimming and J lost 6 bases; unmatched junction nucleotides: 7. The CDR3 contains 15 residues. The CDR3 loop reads CASSERTGLNSPLHF. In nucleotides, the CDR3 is TGCGCCAGCAGCGAGAGGACAGGACTTAATTCACCCCTCCACTTT.

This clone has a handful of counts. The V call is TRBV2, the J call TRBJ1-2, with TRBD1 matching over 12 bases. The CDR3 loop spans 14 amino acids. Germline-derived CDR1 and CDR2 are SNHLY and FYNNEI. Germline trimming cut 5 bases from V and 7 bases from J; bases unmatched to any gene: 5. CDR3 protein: CASSRDRGPGGYTF. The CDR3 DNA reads TGTGCCAGCAGTAGGGACAGGGGGCCGGGTGGCTACACCTTC.

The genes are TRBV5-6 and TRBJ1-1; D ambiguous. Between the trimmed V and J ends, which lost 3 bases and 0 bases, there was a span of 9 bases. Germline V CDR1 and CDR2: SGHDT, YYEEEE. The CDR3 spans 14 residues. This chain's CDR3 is CASSYVQMNTEAFF. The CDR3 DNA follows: TGTGCCAGCAGCTACGTTCAGATGAACACTGAAGCTTTCTTT. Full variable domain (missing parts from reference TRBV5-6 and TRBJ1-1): DAGVTQSPTHLIKTRGQQVTLRCSPKSGHDTVSWYQQALGQGPQFIFQYYEEEERQRGNFPDRFSGHQFPNYSSELNVNALLLGDSALYLCASSYVQMNTEAFFGQGTRLTVV.

Here the CDR3 reads CASSLWQSNTGELFF. DNA for the CDR3: TGTGCCAGCAGCTTATGGCAGTCGAACACCGGGGAGCTGTTTTTT. The rearrangement links TRBV7-3 to TRBJ2-2; unclear D gene. V gave up 2 bases and J gave up 0 bases, with 7 bases separating them. Germline CDR1 is SGHTA and CDR2 is FQGTGA. The CDR3 is 15 amino acids. The variable domain in full, completed from reference TRBV7-3 and TRBJ2-2, reads GAGVSQTPSNKVTEKGKYVELRCDPISGHTALYWYRQSLGQGPEFLIYFQGTGAADDSGLPNDRFFAVRPEGSVSTLKIQRTERGDSAVYLCASSLWQSNTGELFFGEGSRLTVL.

The CDR3 spells CASSLERLGGYTF. The CDR3 region has the DNA TGTGCCAGCAGCTTAGAAAGACTTGGAGGCTACACCTTC. The V and J genes are TRBV11-2 and TRBJ1-2; D not resolved. The V and J ends lost 0 bases and 8 bases respectively, with 10 bases between them. CDR1 and CDR2 (germline): SGHAT, FQNNGV. The CDR3 consists of 13 residues.

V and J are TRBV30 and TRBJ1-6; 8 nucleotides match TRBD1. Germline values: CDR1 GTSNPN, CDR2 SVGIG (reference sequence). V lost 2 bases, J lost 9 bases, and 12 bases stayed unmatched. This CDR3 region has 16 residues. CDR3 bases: TGTGCCTGGAGTCTCCCCCTTGCAGGGGGCGGTTCACCCCTCCACTTT. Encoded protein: CAWSLPLAGGGSPLHF.

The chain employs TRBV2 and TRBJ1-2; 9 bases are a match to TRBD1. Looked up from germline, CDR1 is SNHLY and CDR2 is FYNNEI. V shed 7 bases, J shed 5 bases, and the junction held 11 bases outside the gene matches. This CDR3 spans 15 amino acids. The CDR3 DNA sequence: TGTGCCAGCACCTCCCAACAGGGGGCGAGATATGGCTACACCTTC. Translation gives CASTSQQGARYGYTF.

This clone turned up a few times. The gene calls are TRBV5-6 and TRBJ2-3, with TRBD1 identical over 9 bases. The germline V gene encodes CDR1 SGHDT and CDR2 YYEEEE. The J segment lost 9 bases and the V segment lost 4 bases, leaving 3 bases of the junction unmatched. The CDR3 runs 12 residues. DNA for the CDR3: TGTGCCAGCAGCGCGACAGGGGGGACGCAGTATTTT. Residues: CASSATGGTQYF. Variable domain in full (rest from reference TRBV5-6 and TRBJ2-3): DAGVTQSPTHLIKTRGQQVTLRCSPKSGHDTVSWYQQALGQGPQFIFQYYEEEERQRGNFPDRFSGHQFPNYSSELNVNALLLGDSALYLCASSATGGTQYFGPGTRLTVL.

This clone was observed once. The CDR3 protein is CASSPLGASNSPLHF. DNA for the CDR3: TGTGCCAGCAGCCCCCTTGGGGCTTCCAATTCACCCCTCCACTTT. The chain uses TRBV11-1 and TRBJ1-6; D is possibly TRBD1 (5 bases). The CDR3 spans 15 residues. Looked up from germline, CDR1 is SGHAT and CDR2 is FQDESV (reference sequence). Deletions cut 5 bases from V and 7 bases from J, with 15 bases between. Full variable domain (outside the CDR3, taken from reference TRBV11-1 and TRBJ1-6): EAEVAQSPRYKITEKSQAVAFWCDPISGHATLYWYRQILGQGPELLVQFQDESVVDDSQLPKDRFSAERLKGVDSTLKIQPAELGDSAMYLCASSPLGASNSPLHFGNGTRLTVT.

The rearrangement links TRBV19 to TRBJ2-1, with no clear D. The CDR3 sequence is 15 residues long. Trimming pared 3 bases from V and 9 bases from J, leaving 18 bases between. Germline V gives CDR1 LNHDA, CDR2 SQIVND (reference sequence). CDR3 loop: CASSISQILVTEQFF. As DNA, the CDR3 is TGTGCCAGTAGTATCTCACAGATACTTGTAACTGAGCAGTTCTTC.

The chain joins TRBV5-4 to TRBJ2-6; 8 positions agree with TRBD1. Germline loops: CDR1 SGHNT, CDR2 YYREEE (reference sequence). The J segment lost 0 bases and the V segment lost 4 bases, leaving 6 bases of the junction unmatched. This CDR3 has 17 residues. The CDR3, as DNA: TGTGCCAGCAGCATGACAGGGGCCGGCTCTGGGGCCAACGTCCTGACTTTC. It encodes CASSMTGAGSGANVLTF. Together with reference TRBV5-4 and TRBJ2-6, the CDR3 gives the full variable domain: ETGVTQSPTHLIKTRGQQVTLRCSSQSGHNTVSWYQQALGQGPQFIFQYYREEENGRGNFPPRFSGLQFPNYSSELNVNALELDDSALYLCASSMTGAGSGANVLTFGAGSRLTVL.

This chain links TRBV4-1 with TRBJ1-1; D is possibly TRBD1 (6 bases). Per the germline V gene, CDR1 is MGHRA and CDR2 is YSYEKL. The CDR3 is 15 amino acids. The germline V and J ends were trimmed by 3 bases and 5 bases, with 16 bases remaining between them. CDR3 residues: CASSHQGSVRTEAFF. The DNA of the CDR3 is TGCGCCAGCAGCCATCAGGGGAGCGTCAGGACTGAAGCTTTCTTT.

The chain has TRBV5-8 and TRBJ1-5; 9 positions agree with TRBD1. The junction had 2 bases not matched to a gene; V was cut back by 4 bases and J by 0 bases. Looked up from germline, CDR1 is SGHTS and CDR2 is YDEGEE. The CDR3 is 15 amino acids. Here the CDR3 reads CASSRTGDSNQPQHF. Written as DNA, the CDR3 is TGTGCCAGCAGCAGGACAGGGGATAGCAATCAGCCCCAGCATTTT.

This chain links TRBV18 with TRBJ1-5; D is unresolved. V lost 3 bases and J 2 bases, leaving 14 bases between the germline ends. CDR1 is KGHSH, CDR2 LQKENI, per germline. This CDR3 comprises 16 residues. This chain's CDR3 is CASSPQVIMGNQPQHF. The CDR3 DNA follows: TGTGCCAGCTCACCCCAGGTAATTATGGGCAATCAGCCCCAGCATTTT.